One sample yielded the 7 T cell receptor beta chains listed below, sequenced in a study of blood T cell repertoires in COVID-19. Using immunoSEQ multiplex PCR, the repertoire was profiled, and TCRdb retains in-frame clones only, with some absent. The repertoire holds 130,000 or so clones, with 86% as singletons. Sequencing used peripheral blood. The origin of the receptors is a woman aged 55-70 years with acute or convalescent COVID-19.

V is TRBV6-1 and J is TRBJ1-5, with a weak D call TRBD1 (5 bases). Trimming pared 1 base from V and 2 bases from J, leaving 9 bases between. This CDR3 spans 15 amino acids. CDR1 and CDR2 (germline): MNHNS, SASEGT. CDR3 DNA: TGTGCCAGCAGTGAAGGGGGGGTGGGCAATCAGCCCCAGCATTTT. Amino acid sequence: CASSEGGVGNQPQHF.

V is TRBV5-6 and J is TRBJ2-1; possibly TRBD1 for D (6 bases). V lost 0 bases and J 7 bases, leaving 17 bases between the germline ends. Germline V gene data show CDR1 as SGHDT and CDR2 as YYEEEE. CDR3 size: 16 residues. The CDR3 sequence is CASSLAWSGERNEQFF. CDR3 in DNA: TGTGCCAGCAGCTTGGCCTGGTCAGGGGAGAGGAATGAGCAGTTCTTC.

CDR3 amino acids: CASSQHPGTEQFF. Here the CDR3 DNA reads TGTGCCAGCAGCCAGCACCCCGGGACAGAGCAGTTCTTC. The chain joins TRBV3-1 (or the pseudogene TRBV3-2) to TRBJ2-1, with D maybe TRBD1 (6 bases). The CDR3 extends over 13 amino acids. Germline CDR1 LGHDT, CDR2 YNNKEL (reference sequence). The V end lost 3 bases, the J end lost 10 bases, and 13 bases lay between the germline ends.

The V call is TRBV4-3, the J call TRBJ1-2; TRBD1 matches at 8 bases. Germline V gene lookup returns CDR1 LGHNA and CDR2 YSLEER. The CDR3 is 16 residues long. V lost 1 base and J lost 3; bases outside the gene matches: 7. CDR3 sequence (DNA): TGCGCCAGCAGCCAAGGCAGGGGGCCTTTGGACTATGGCTACACCTTC. Protein sequence: CASSQGRGPLDYGYTF.

The DNA for the CDR3 is TGTGCCAGTAGTACCGGGACAGGGTCAGGGGGGGCCAACGTCCTGACTTTC. It is translated as CASSTGTGSGGANVLTF. V and J are TRBV19 and TRBJ2-6, with TRBD1 matching 9 bases. The CDR3 has 17 residues. J gave up 4 bases and V 4 bases, and 8 bases lay outside the gene matches. Germline V lookup: CDR1 LNHDA, CDR2 SQIVND (reference sequence).

This chain links TRBV28 with TRBJ1-6; no clear D. In germline, CDR1 is MDHEN, CDR2 SYDVKM. V was cut by 5 bases and J by 5 bases, with 4 bases left in between. The CDR3 contains 12 residues. The CDR3 sequence: CASSLNNSPLHF. In DNA form, the CDR3 reads TGTGCCAGCAGTCTAAATAATTCACCCCTCCACTTT.

The chain joins TRBV6-7 to TRBJ2-6; D might be TRBD1 (6 bases). Being an ORF, TRBV6-7 has a function that is uncertain. V lost 7 bases and J 0 bases, leaving 13 bases between the germline ends. The length of the CDR3 is 16 residues. The CDR3 reads CASIQGSLSGANVLTF. The CDR3 nucleotides read TGTGCCAGCATTCAGGGGAGTCTCTCTGGGGCCAACGTCCTGACTTTC.